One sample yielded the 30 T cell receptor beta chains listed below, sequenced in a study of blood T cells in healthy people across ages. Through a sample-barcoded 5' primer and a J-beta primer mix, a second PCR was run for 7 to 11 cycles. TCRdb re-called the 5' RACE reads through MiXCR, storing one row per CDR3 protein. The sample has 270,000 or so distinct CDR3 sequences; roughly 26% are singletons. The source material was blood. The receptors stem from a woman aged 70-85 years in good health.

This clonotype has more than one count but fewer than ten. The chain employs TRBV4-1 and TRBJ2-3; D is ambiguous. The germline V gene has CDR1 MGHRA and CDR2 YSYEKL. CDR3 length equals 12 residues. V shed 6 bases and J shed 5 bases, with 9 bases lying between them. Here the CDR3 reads CASRQYIDTQYF. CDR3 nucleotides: TGCGCCAGCAGGCAGTACATAGATACGCAGTATTTT.

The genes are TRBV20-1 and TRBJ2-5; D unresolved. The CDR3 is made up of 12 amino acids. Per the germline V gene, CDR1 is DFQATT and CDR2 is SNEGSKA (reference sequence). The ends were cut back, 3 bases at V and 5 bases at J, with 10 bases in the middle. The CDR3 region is CSARAPAETQYF. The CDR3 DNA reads TGCAGTGCTAGGGCGCCTGCGGAGACCCAGTACTTC.

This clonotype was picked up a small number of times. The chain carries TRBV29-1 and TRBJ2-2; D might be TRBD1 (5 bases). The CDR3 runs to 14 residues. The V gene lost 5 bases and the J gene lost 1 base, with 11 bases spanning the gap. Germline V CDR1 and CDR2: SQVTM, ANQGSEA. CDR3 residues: CSVLDRLNTGELFF. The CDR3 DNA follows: TGCAGCGTTCTCGACAGACTGAACACCGGGGAGCTGTTTTTT.

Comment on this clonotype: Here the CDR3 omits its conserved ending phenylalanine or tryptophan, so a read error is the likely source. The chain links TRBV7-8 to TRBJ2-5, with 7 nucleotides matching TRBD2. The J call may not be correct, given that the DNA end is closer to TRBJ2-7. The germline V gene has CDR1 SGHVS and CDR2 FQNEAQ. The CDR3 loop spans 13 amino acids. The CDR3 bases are TGTGCCAGCAGCCGAGGGGAGGGTTCCGAGCAGTACCTC. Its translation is CASSRGEGSEQYL.

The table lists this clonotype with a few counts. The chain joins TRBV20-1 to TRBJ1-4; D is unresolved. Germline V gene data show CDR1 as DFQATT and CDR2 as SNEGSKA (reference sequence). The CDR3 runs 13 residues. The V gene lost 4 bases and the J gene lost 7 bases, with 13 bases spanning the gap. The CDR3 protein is CSATDIGREKLFF. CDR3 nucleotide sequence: TGCAGTGCTACCGACATCGGGCGTGAAAAACTGTTTTTT.

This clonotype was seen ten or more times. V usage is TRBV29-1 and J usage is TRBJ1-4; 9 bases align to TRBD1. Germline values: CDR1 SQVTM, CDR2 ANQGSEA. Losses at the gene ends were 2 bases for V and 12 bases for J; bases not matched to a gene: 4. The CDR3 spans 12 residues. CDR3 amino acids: CSVEIRTGELFF. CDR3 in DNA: TGCAGCGTTGAAATTAGGACAGGGGAACTGTTTTTT.

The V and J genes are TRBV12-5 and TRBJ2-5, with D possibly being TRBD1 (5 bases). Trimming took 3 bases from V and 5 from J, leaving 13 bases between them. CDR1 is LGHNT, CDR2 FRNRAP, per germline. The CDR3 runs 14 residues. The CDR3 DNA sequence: TGTGCTAGTGGTTTAGGGGAAGTGGTGGAGACCCAGTACTTC. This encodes CASGLGEVVETQYF.

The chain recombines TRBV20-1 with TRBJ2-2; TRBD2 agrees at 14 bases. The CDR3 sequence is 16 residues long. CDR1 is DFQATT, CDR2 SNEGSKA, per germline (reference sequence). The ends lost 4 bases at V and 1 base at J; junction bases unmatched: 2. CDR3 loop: CSAIGLAGGNTGELFF. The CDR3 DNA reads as TGCAGTGCTATTGGACTAGCGGGAGGGAACACCGGGGAGCTGTTTTTT.

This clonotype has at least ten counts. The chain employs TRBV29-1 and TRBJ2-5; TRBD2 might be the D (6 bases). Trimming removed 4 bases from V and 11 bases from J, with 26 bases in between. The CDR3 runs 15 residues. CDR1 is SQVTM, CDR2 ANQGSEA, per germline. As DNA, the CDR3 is TGCAGCGTTGTTATCGGGACTGGGGGTTTGGGAGAGCAGTACTTC. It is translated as CSVVIGTGGLGEQYF.

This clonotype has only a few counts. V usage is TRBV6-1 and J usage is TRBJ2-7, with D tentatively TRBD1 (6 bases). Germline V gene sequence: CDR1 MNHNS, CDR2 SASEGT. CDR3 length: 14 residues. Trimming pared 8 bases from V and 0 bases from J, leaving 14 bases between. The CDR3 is CASDRTAVSYEQYF. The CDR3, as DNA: TGTGCCAGCGACAGGACAGCGGTCTCCTACGAGCAGTACTTC.

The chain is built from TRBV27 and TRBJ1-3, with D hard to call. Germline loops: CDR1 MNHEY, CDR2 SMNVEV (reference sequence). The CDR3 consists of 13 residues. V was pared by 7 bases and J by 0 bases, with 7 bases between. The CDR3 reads CASTSHSGNTIYF. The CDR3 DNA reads TGTGCCAGCACCTCCCACTCTGGAAACACCATATATTTT.

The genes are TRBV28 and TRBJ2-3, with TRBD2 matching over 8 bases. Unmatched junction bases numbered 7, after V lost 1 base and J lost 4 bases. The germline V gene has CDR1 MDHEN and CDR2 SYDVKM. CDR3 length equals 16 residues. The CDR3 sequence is CASSLSGSGTPDTQYF. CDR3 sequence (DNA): TGTGCCAGCAGTTTATCAGGTAGCGGGACGCCAGATACGCAGTATTTT.

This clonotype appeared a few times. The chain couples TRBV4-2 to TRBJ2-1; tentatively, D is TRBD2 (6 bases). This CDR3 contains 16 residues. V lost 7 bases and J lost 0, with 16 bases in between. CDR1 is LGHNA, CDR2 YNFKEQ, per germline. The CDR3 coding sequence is TGTGCCAGCACCAAAGAAGGGACTTCCTCCTACAATGAGCAGTTCTTC. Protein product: CASTKEGTSSYNEQFF.

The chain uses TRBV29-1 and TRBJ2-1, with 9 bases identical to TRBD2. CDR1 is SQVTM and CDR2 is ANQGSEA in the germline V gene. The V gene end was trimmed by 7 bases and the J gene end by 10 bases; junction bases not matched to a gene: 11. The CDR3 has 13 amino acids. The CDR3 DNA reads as TGCAGCGCTAGGGGACTAGCAAGTGGGGAGCAGTTCTTC. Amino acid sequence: CSARGLASGEQFF.

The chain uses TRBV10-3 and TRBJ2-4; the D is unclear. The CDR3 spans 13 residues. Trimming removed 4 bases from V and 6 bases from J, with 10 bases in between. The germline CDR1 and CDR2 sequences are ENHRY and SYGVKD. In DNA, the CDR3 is TGTGCCATCAGTGTGGGTCGCGGAAACATTCAGTACTTC. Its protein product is CAISVGRGNIQYF.

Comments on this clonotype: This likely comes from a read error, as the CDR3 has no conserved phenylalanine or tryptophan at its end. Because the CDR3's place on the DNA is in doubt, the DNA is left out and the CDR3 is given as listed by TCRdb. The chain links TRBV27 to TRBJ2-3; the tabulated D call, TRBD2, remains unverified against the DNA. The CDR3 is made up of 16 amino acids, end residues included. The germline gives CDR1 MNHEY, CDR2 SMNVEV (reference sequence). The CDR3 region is CASSPQALNNTDLQFD.

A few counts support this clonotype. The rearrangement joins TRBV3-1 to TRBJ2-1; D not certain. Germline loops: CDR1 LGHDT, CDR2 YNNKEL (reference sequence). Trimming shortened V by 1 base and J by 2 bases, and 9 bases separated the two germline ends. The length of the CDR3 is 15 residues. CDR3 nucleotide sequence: TGTGCCAGCAGCCAAGGGCTCTCAGCCTACAATGAGCAGTTCTTC. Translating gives CASSQGLSAYNEQFF.

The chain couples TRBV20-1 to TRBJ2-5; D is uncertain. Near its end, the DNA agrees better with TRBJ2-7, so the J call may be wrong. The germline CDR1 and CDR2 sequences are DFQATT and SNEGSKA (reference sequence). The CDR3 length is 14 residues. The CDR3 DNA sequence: TGCAGTGCTAGAGATCCGGTCAGGTACTACGAGCAGTACTTC. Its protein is CSARDPVRYYEQYF.

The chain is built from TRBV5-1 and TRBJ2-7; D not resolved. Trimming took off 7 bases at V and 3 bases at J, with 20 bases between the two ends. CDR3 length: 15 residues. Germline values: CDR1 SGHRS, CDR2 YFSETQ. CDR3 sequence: CASGPHGSQIYEQYF. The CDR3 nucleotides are TGCGCCAGCGGACCTCACGGTAGTCAGATCTACGAGCAGTACTTC.

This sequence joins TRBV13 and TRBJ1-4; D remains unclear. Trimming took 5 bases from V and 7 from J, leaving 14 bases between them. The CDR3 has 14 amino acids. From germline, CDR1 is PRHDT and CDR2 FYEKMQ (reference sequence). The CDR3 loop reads CASSLSKEREKLFF. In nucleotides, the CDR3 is TGTGCCAGCAGCCTATCGAAGGAACGTGAAAAACTGTTTTTT.

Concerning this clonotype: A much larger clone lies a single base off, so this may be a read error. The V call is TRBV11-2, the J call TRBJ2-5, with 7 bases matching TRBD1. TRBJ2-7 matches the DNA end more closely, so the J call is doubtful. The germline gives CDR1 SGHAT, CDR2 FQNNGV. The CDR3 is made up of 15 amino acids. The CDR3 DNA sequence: TGTGCCAGCGGCTTAGATCGGGGACAGCGCTACGAGCAGTACTTC. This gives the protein CASGLDRGQRYEQYF.

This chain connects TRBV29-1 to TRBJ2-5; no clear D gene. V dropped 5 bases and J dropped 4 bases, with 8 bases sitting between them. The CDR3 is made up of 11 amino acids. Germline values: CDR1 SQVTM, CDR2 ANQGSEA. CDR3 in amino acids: CSVFYLETQYF. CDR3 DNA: TGCAGCGTTTTTTACCTAGAGACCCAGTACTTC.

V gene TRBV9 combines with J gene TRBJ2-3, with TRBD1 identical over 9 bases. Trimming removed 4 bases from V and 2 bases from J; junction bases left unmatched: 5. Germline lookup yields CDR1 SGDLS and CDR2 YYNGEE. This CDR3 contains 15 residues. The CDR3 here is CASSTRTGATDTQYF. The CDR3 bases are TGTGCCAGCAGCACCCGGACAGGGGCCACAGATACGCAGTATTTT.

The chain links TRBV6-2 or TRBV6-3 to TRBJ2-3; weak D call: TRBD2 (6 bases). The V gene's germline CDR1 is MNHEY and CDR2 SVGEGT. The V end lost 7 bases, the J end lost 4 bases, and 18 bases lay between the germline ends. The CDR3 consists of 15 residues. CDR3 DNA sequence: TGTGCCAGCATGACGGGCGGGACTGGCGCAGATACGCAGTATTTT. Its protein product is CASMTGGTGADTQYF.

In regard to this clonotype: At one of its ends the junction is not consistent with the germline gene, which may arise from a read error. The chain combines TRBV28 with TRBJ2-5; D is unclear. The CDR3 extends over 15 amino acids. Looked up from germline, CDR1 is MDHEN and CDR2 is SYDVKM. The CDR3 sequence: CASSFLGRVGETQYF. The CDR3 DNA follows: TGTGCCAGCAGTTTCCTCGGAAGGGTAGGAGAGACCCAATACTTC.

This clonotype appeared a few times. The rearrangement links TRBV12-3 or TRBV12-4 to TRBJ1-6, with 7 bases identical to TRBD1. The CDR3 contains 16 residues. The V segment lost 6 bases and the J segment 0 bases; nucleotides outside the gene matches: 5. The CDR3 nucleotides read TGTGCCAGCAGCTCACAGGGGTCCTCCTATAATTCACCCCTCCACTTT. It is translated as CASSSQGSSYNSPLHF.

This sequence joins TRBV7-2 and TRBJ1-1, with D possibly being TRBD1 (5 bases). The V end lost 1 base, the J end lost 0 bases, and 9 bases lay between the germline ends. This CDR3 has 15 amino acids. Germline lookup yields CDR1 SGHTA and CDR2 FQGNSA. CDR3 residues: CASSLGSGVNTEAFF. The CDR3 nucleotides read TGTGCCAGCAGCTTAGGGTCGGGGGTGAACACTGAAGCTTTCTTT.

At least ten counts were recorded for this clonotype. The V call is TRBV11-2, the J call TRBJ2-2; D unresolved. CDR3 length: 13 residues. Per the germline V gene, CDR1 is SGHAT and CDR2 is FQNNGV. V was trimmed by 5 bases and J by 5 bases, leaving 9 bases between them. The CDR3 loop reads CASSPYFTGELFF. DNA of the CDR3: TGTGCCAGCAGCCCTTATTTTACCGGGGAGCTGTTTTTT.

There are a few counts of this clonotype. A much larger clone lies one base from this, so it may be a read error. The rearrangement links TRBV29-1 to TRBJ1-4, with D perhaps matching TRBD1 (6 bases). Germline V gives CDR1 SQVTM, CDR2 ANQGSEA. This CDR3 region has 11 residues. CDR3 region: CGVERGQKLFF. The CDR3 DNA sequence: TGCGGCGTTGAGCGGGGGCAGAAACTGTTTTTT.

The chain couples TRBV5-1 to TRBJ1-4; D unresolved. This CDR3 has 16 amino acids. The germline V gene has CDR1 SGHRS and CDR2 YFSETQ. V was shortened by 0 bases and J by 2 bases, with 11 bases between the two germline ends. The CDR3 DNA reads TGCGCCAGCAGCTTGGGAAAGGTGTCGACTAATGAAAAACTGTTTTTT. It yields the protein CASSLGKVSTNEKLFF.